Listed below are T cell receptor beta chains from one sample, sequenced in a study of neurological immune-mediated disorders. TCRdb re-called the 5' RACE reads through MiXCR, storing one row per CDR3 protein. This table holds under 80,000 distinct CDR3 sequences, under 5.5% found once. Sequenced: PBMCs. These receptors were obtained from a woman between 45 and 60 years old with multiple sclerosis. CDR3s include the opening cysteine and the closing phenylalanine or tryptophan. The order of the fields is J gene, D gene, V gene, clone size, CDR3 protein, CDR3 DNA. D genes are given only for firm matches. A clone size is listed for some rows: how often the clone was seen (once, few, many), or a class if it is expanded.

j_call: TRBJ2-3; d_call: TRBD2; v_call: TRBV20-1; clone_size: many; cdr3_aa: CSAVAGERTDTQYF; cdr3_nt: TGCAGTGCCGTAGCGGGGGAACGCACAGATACGCAGTATTTT
j_call: TRBJ1-4; d_call: .; v_call: TRBV7-6; clone_size: .; cdr3_aa: CASSLTTTGPIGF; cdr3_nt: TGTGCCAGCAGCTTAACAACCACAGGGCCGATCGGATTT
j_call: TRBJ2-5; d_call: .; v_call: TRBV28; clone_size: many; cdr3_aa: CASRRLRGQETQYF; cdr3_nt: TGTGCCAGCAGACGGTTGCGGGGTCAAGAGACCCAGTACTTC
j_call: TRBJ2-3; d_call: .; v_call: TRBV20-1; clone_size: many; cdr3_aa: CSALLSAQYF; cdr3_nt: TGCAGTGCTCTTTTGTCTGCGCAGTATTTT
j_call: TRBJ1-4; d_call: .; v_call: TRBV5-1; clone_size: many; cdr3_aa: CASSFKSGNEKLFF; cdr3_nt: TGCGCCAGCAGCTTTAAATCGGGTAATGAAAAACTGTTTTTT
j_call: TRBJ1-5; d_call: .; v_call: TRBV5-6; clone_size: many; cdr3_aa: CASSLGQSNQPQHF; cdr3_nt: TGTGCCAGCAGCTTGGGGCAGTCTAATCAGCCCCAGCATTTT
j_call: TRBJ1-4; d_call: .; v_call: TRBV12-5; clone_size: .; cdr3_aa: CASGLIGTIGEKLFF; cdr3_nt: TGTGCTAGTGGTTTGATAGGTACCATTGGTGAAAAACTGTTTTTT
j_call: TRBJ2-1; d_call: .; v_call: TRBV5-1; clone_size: many; cdr3_aa: CASSLNYEQFF; cdr3_nt: TGCGCCAGCAGCTTAAACTATGAGCAGTTCTTC
j_call: TRBJ1-2; d_call: TRBD1; v_call: TRBV6-2/TRBV6-3; clone_size: many; cdr3_aa: CASSYTGTGIYGYTF; cdr3_nt: TGTGCCAGCAGTTACACCGGGACAGGGATCTATGGCTACACCTTC
j_call: TRBJ2-2; d_call: .; v_call: TRBV7-3; clone_size: many; cdr3_aa: CASSLDVASNTGELFF; cdr3_nt: TGTGCCAGCAGCTTAGATGTAGCCTCGAACACCGGGGAGCTGTTTTTT
j_call: TRBJ2-3; d_call: TRBD1; v_call: TRBV5-1; clone_size: .; cdr3_aa: CASSGQGQGTDTQYF; cdr3_nt: TGCGCCAGCAGCGGACAGGGCCAAGGCACAGATACGCAGTATTTT
j_call: TRBJ2-2; d_call: TRBD2; v_call: TRBV6-6; clone_size: many; cdr3_aa: CASTRGGVRTGELFF; cdr3_nt: TGTGCCAGCACCCGCGGGGGGGTTAGAACCGGGGAGCTGTTTTTT
j_call: TRBJ1-6; d_call: .; v_call: TRBV5-6; clone_size: .; cdr3_aa: CASSLFPGLGDSPLHF; cdr3_nt: TGTGCCAGCAGCTTGTTTCCGGGGCTAGGGGATTCACCCCTACACTTT
j_call: TRBJ1-1; d_call: TRBD1; v_call: TRBV20-1; clone_size: few; cdr3_aa: CSARAGDRGMNTEAFF; cdr3_nt: TGCAGTGCTAGAGCCGGGGACAGGGGTATGAACACTGAAGCTTTCTTT
j_call: TRBJ1-5; d_call: .; v_call: TRBV4-2; clone_size: many; cdr3_aa: CASSQDYGTGPVQPQHF; cdr3_nt: TGTGCCAGCAGCCAAGATTATGGCACAGGGCCTGTTCAGCCCCAGCATTTT
j_call: TRBJ2-3; d_call: TRBD1; v_call: TRBV4-1; clone_size: .; cdr3_aa: CASSQGGQGTDTQYF; cdr3_nt: TGCGCCAGCAGCCAAGGGGGACAGGGGACAGATACGCAGTATTTT
j_call: TRBJ2-1; d_call: TRBD2; v_call: TRBV5-1; clone_size: many; cdr3_aa: CASSAGGVSYNEQFF; cdr3_nt: TGCGCCAGCAGCGCGGGGGGGGTCTCCTACAATGAGCAGTTCTTC
j_call: TRBJ2-3; d_call: .; v_call: TRBV20-1; clone_size: many; cdr3_aa: CSARGGAGQTDTQYF; cdr3_nt: TGCAGTGCTAGAGGGGGGGCGGGTCAAACAGATACGCAGTATTTT
j_call: TRBJ1-1; d_call: .; v_call: TRBV5-1; clone_size: many; cdr3_aa: CASSFNRAQTGAFF; cdr3_nt: TGCGCCAGCAGCTTTAACCGGGCCCAGACGGGAGCTTTCTTT
j_call: TRBJ2-5; d_call: TRBD2; v_call: TRBV5-1; clone_size: few; cdr3_aa: CASSLAKGLAGVDF; cdr3_nt: TGCGCCAGCAGCTTGGCCAAGGGACTAGCGGGGGTAGACTTC